What follows describes a single TCR beta chain. Antigen specificity is unknown. The entry originates in a study of OX40 agonist ivuxolimab in advanced cancers. Study context: A diagnosis of hepatocellular carcinoma, melanoma, renal cell or head and neck cancer was present in dose-escalation patients. Study-wide results and caveats: The specificity for antigen of the expanded peripheral T cells was not determined.

The repertoire was sequenced with immunoSEQ multiplex PCR; TCRdb's copy has only in-frame clones and lacks some. The sample contains tens of thousands of clones, 80% to 90% of which appear only once. Per germline, CDR1 SEHNR and CDR2 FQNEAQ (reference sequence). The CDR3 length is 16 residues. Trimming removed 4 bases at V and 1 base at J, with 16 bases between. The rearrangement links TRBV7-9 to TRBJ2-5; tentatively, D is TRBD2 (6 bases). The specimen was CD4+ or CD8+ T cells sorted from blood, collected in a trial of the OX40 agonist ivuxolimab. The TCR was taken from an adult with an advanced solid tumor such as melanoma, head and neck, liver or kidney cancer. CDR3 in amino acids: CASSSPGGTIQETQYF. For the CDR3, the DNA is TGTGCCAGCAGCTCTCCCGGGGGTACTATCCAAGAGACCCAGTACTTC.